This T cell receptor beta chain originates from a study of shared clonotypes between healthy human individuals. Study conclusions and caveats: Rarefaction indicated that sorted-subset sequencing remained incomplete although depth was large.

This CDR3 is built from 15 residues. V was clipped by 7 bases and J by 2 bases, with 13 bases between them. The germline V gene encodes CDR1 SGHRS and CDR2 YFSETQ. The assay was run at deep level. Clones were sequenced by immunoSEQ multiplex PCR, and TCRdb holds only the in-frame ones, with some missing. The repertoire holds 2 million or so clones, with 95% as singletons. Nashville, Tennessee was home to all donors, each a Caucasian adult. In regard to this clone: Its cognate antigen is unknown.

Sequenced material: naive CD4+ T cells sorted from blood. As to subset: CD45RA+ positively selected. The rearrangement uses TRBV5-1 and TRBJ2-6, with D perhaps matching TRBD1 or TRBD2 (5 bases each). This receptor was taken from a man between 18 and 29 years old in good health. The CDR3 loop reads CASSLGDPGANVLTF. Here the CDR3 DNA reads TGCGCCAGCTCCCTTGGGGACCCTGGGGCCAACGTCCTGACTTTC. Drawing the rest from reference TRBV5-1 and TRBJ2-6, the complete variable domain is KAGVTQTPRYLIKTRGQQVTLSCSPISGHRSVSWYQQTPGQGLQFLFEYFSETQRNKGNFPGRFSGRQFSNSRSEMNVSTLELGDSALYLCASSLGDPGANVLTFGAGSRLTVL.